This T cell receptor (beta chain) was recorded in a study of T cell repertoires in cytomegalovirus infection. Study context: Public TCR beta signatures indicated both CMV infection and matching HLA type. Study-level findings and limits: HLA-C-restricted TCR beta clonotypes specific for CMV led the ex vivo response.

A note on this clonotype: Its antigen remains unknown.

TCRdb reprocessed the reads with MiXCR, giving one entry per CDR3 protein. The sample holds approximately 500,000 distinct CDR3 sequences, roughly 10% seen once. Trimming took 6 bases from V and 2 from J, leaving 13 bases between them. Germline V gene lookup returns CDR1 SQVTM and CDR2 ANQGSEA. The CDR3 extends over 13 amino acids. The clonotype originates from a human donor in good health (CMV status not recorded). Some clones in this sample may be carry-over from other donors' samples. The V call is TRBV29-1, the J call TRBJ1-2, with D unclear. The sequenced material came from PBMCs. The CDR3 is CSVSESRNYGYTF. The CDR3 region has the DNA TGCAGCGTCTCGGAGAGCCGAAACTATGGCTACACCTTC.